The sequence of this TCR beta chain was determined in a study of breast tumors, draining lymph nodes, adjacent tissues. This clonotype was recorded many times. The antigen is unknown. Samples came from axillary lymph nodes draining the breast cancer. TCRdb ran MiXCR on the multiplex PCR reads and lists one entry per CDR3 protein. Among 290,000 or so distinct CDR3 sequences listed, under 35% were seen once. Findings and limits, study-wide: Tumor TCR diversity was below lymph nodes but above nontumor tissue. Luminal-like breast cancer showed significantly higher tumor–nontumor repertoire similarity than basal-like. Tumor T cell lymph node origin was a supported hypothesis, not proven. Data fit most tumor T cells coming from lymph node, expanding in tumor.

This clonotype was obtained from a female donor with breast cancer. Some clones in this sample may be carry-over from other donors' samples. The sample consisted of axillary lymph node tissue.

CDR3 amino acids: CASRADRSGNTIYF. CDR3 nucleotides: TGTGCCAGCAGGGCGGACCGCTCTGGAAACACCATATATTTT. The rearrangement uses TRBV6-7 and TRBJ1-3, with no clear D. TRBV6-7 is an ORF; its function is uncertain. The V end lost 6 bases, the J end lost 0 bases, and 9 bases lay between the germline ends. The CDR3 sequence is 14 residues long.